These T cell receptor beta chains were read from a single sample in a study of T cells in localized non-small cell lung cancer. The data were produced by immunoSEQ multiplex PCR, yet TCRdb's version contains in-frame clones alone and is incomplete. Of roughly 86,000 clones in the sample, around four fifths were seen once. Material: peripheral blood, obtained before any cancer treatment. These receptors were taken from a man aged 35 to 70 with stage I lung adenocarcinoma. Both conserved end residues are part of each CDR3.

j_gene	v_gene	CDR3aa
TRBJ2-7	TRBV7-8	CASSSTGVFSYEQYF
TRBJ2-7	TRBV6-1	CAAFDTNTYEQYF
TRBJ1-2	TRBV7-9	CASSFPDSFYGYTF
TRBJ2-1	TRBV5-1	CASSLEAHNNEQFF
TRBJ2-1	TRBV27	CASSAQLAANEQFF
TRBJ2-7	TRBV7-2	CASRLTLDQGEQYF
TRBJ2-4	TRBV21-1	CASSPWNIQYF
TRBJ2-4	TRBV27	CASSFRTGGLAKNIQYF
TRBJ1-1	TRBV28	CASSRGGSTEAFF
TRBJ2-5	TRBV2	CASSLDLQGQGVSQYF
TRBJ2-6	TRBV18	CASSPLSPNSGANVLTF
TRBJ2-3	TRBV29-1	CSAAGTTRTTDTQYF
TRBJ2-7	TRBV6-1	CASSEAERYEQYF
TRBJ1-6	TRBV7-2	CASSERGRVWDSPLHF
TRBJ1-1	TRBV27	CASSLSSGTGNTEAFF
TRBJ1-1	TRBV13	CASSLGLRLKYRDEAFF
TRBJ2-5	TRBV18	CASSPRGVETQYF
TRBJ1-2	TRBV18	CASSPPTGYYGYTF
TRBJ2-7	TRBV6-5	CASRYTTGTYEQYF
TRBJ2-3	TRBV19	CASSIDLGLAVHDTQYF
TRBJ2-6	TRBV5-1	CASSLEVASSGANVLTF